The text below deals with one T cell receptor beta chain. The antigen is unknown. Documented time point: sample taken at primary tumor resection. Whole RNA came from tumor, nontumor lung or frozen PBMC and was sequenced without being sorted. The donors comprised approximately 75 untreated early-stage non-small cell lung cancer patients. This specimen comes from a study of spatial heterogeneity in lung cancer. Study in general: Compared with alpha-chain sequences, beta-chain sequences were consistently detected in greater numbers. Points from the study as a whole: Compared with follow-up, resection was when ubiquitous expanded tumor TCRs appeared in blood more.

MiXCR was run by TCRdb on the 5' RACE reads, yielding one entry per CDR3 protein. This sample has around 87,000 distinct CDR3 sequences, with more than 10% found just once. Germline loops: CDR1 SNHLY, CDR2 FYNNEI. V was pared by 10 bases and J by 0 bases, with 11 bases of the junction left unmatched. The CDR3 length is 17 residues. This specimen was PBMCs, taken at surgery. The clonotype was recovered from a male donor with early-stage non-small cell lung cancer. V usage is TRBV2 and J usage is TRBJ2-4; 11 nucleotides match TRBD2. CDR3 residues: CATQGTSGGIAKNIQYF. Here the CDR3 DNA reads TGTGCCACCCAAGGGACTAGCGGAGGGATAGCCAAAAACATTCAGTACTTC.